Sequencing of this T cell receptor (beta chain) was carried out in a study of identical twins. Template switching (which added a universal primer site) was used, and cDNA carried unique molecular identifiers. TCRdb fed the 5' RACE reads into MiXCR, producing one record per CDR3 protein. This sample has fewer than 500,000 distinct CDR3 sequences; roughly 24% occur once, and the top ten carry about 2.9%. This clonotype has ten or more counts. Its antigen remains unidentified. Points from the study as a whole: In monozygotic twins, models underestimated the sharing of out-of-frame TCR alpha.

Trimming cost V 0 bases and J 8 bases, with 10 bases left between them. CDR3 length: 13 amino acids. The same data also went into a second study, on T cells expressing NK-cell markers. This second study says: Seven of the eight sequenced donors were HCMV-seropositive; one was seronegative. Sorting was limited to alpha-beta TCR-expressing T cells with an anti-gamma-delta TCR antibody in several experiments.

The rearrangement joins TRBV12-3 or TRBV12-4 to TRBJ1-2; the D gene is possibly TRBD1 (5 bases). The clonotype originates from a woman between 18 and 30 years old in good health. Material: CD4+ T cells sorted from blood. The CDR3 DNA reads as TGTGCCAGCAGTTTAGCTTCGGGGGGAGGCTACACCTTC. It translates to CASSLASGGGYTF.